These 15 T cell receptor beta chains originate from one sample sequenced in a study of shared clonotypes between healthy human individuals. Produced via immunoSEQ multiplex PCR; TCRdb's table is partial and in-frame only. The sample has 1,400,000 or so clones; 98% are singletons. The material sequenced was naive CD4+ T cells sorted from blood. Described subset: CD45RA+ positively selected. Receptors were obtained from a young man in good health.

The chain couples TRBV4-3 to TRBJ1-1; the D is unclear. CDR1 and CDR2 (germline): LGHNA, YSLEER. CDR3 length equals 13 residues. Trimming cost V 3 bases and J 2 bases, with 7 bases left between them. CDR3 in DNA: TGCGCCAGCAGCCAGACACCTAACACTGAAGCTTTCTTT. Amino acid sequence: CASSQTPNTEAFF.

The chain couples TRBV9 to TRBJ2-7; possible D gene TRBD1, 5 bases. V was cut by 3 bases and J by 2 bases, with 15 bases left in between. The CDR3 extends over 15 amino acids. Germline values: CDR1 SGDLS, CDR2 YYNGEE. The DNA of the CDR3 is TGTGCCAGCAGCGAGGGAATGACAGCAGCCTACGAGCAGTACTTC. This gives the protein CASSEGMTAAYEQYF.

The chain joins TRBV30 to TRBJ1-1; no reliable D call. Germline V gene data show CDR1 as GTSNPN and CDR2 as SVGIG (reference sequence). The V and J ends lost 5 bases and 11 bases respectively, with 18 bases between them. The CDR3 spans 12 residues. The chain's CDR3 is CAWDIYGRRAFF. The DNA for the CDR3 is TGTGCCTGGGACATTTACGGTAGAAGGGCTTTCTTT. The full variable domain, completed using reference TRBV30 and TRBJ1-1, is SQTIHQWPATLVQPVGSPLSLECTVEGTSNPNLYWYRQAAGRGLQLLFYSVGIGQISSEVPQNLSASRPQDRQFILSSKKLLLSDSGFYLCAWDIYGRRAFFGQGTRLTVV.

The chain uses TRBV7-2 and TRBJ2-7; perhaps D is TRBD1 or TRBD2 (5 bases each). The CDR3 has 13 amino acids. The germline gives CDR1 SGHTA, CDR2 FQGNSA. The V and J ends lost 0 bases and 2 bases respectively, with 5 bases between them. The CDR3 sequence is CASSLAGPYEQYF. Here the CDR3 DNA reads TGTGCCAGCAGCTTAGCGGGACCCTACGAGCAGTACTTC.

The chain has TRBV5-1 and TRBJ2-2; D remains unclear. CDR3 length equals 15 residues. CDR1 and CDR2 from the germline V gene are SGHRS and YFSETQ. V was pared by 4 bases and J by 0 bases, with 10 bases between. In DNA form, the CDR3 reads TGCGCCAGCAGCCGCAGACTGGCGAACACCGGGGAGCTGTTTTTT. Protein: CASSRRLANTGELFF.

The J gene is TRBJ2-4, the V gene TRBV7-9, with D unresolved. V lost 5 bases and J lost 0, with 11 bases in between. The CDR3 length is 15 residues. Germline-derived CDR1 and CDR2 are SEHNR and FQNEAQ (reference sequence). The CDR3 nucleotides are TGTGCCAGCAGCCCAGGCTCCCTAGCCAAAAACATTCAGTACTTC. This encodes CASSPGSLAKNIQYF.

This sequence joins TRBV5-5 and TRBJ2-7, with 7 bases lining up with TRBD1. This CDR3 contains 14 residues. Germline V gene data show CDR1 as SGHKS and CDR2 as YYEKEE (reference sequence). V trimming: 4 bases; J trimming: 1 base; junction bases outside the gene matches: 5. The CDR3 protein is CASSVGQRSYEQYF. The CDR3 DNA follows: TGTGCCAGCAGCGTGGGACAGAGATCCTACGAGCAGTACTTC. Drawing the rest from reference TRBV5-5 and TRBJ2-7, the complete variable domain is DAGVTQSPTHLIKTRGQQVTLRCSPISGHKSVSWYQQVLGQGPQFIFQYYEKEERGRGNFPDRFSARQFPNYSSELNVNALLLGDSALYLCASSVGQRSYEQYFGPGTRLTVT.

As DNA, the CDR3 is TGTGCCATCTCCCCCCCGGGAATGAACACTGAAGCTTTCTTT. Its translation: CAISPPGMNTEAFF. The V call is TRBV10-3, the J call TRBJ1-1; no clear D. Per the germline V gene, CDR1 is ENHRY and CDR2 is SYGVKD. With 8 bases removed from V and 0 bases from J, the gap between germline ends came to 13 bases. This CDR3 spans 14 amino acids.

This clone was detected once. This sequence joins TRBV30 and TRBJ2-7; D unclear. The germline V gene encodes CDR1 GTSNPN and CDR2 SVGIG (reference sequence). V shed 3 bases and J shed 4 bases, with 13 bases lying between them. The CDR3 totals 13 residues. In DNA form, the CDR3 reads TGTGCCTGGAGCAAGGGTCGTCAGTACGAGCAGTACTTC. As protein: CAWSKGRQYEQYF.

The chain combines TRBV30 with TRBJ1-2, with TRBD1 matching over 9 bases. The V and J ends lost 2 bases and 3 bases, in that order; junction bases with no gene match: 4. CDR1 is GTSNPN and CDR2 is SVGIG in the germline V gene (reference sequence). There are 14 residues in the CDR3. The CDR3 sequence is CAWSPRDRDYGYTF. In DNA form, the CDR3 reads TGTGCCTGGAGTCCCCGGGACAGGGACTATGGCTACACCTTC. Supplemented by reference TRBV30 and TRBJ1-2, the full variable domain reads SQTIHQWPATLVQPVGSPLSLECTVEGTSNPNLYWYRQAAGRGLQLLFYSVGIGQISSEVPQNLSASRPQDRQFILSSKKLLLSDSGFYLCAWSPRDRDYGYTFGSGTRLTVV.

V and J are TRBV29-1 and TRBJ1-1; 8 bases agree with TRBD1. Trimming took 6 bases from V and 1 from J; bases not matched to a gene: 4. Germline V CDR1 and CDR2: SQVTM, ANQGSEA. This CDR3 region has 13 residues. CDR3 DNA sequence: TGCAGCGTGTGGACAGGGACGAACACTGAAGCTTTCTTT. Protein sequence: CSVWTGTNTEAFF. Looking up the rest from reference TRBV29-1 and TRBJ1-1 gives the full variable domain: SAVISQKPSRDICQRGTSLTIQCQVDSQVTMMFWYRQQPGQSLTLIATANQGSEATYESGFVIDKFPISRPNLTFSTLTVSNMSPEDSSIYLCSVWTGTNTEAFFGQGTRLTVV.

This clone was seen a single time. J is TRBJ2-2 and V is TRBV4-1; D is perhaps TRBD1 (6 bases). Germline V gives CDR1 MGHRA, CDR2 YSYEKL. The CDR3 runs 15 residues. Trimming cost V 1 base and J 6 bases, with 12 bases left between them. The CDR3, as DNA: TGCGCCAGCAGCCAAGGAGACAGGTCCGCCGGGGAGCTGTTTTTT. Translation gives CASSQGDRSAGELFF.

The chain combines TRBV5-6 with TRBJ2-7; a possible D gene is TRBD2 (5 bases). The CDR3 extends over 13 amino acids. V lost 1 base and J 6 bases, leaving 11 bases between the germline ends. Germline CDR1 reads SGHDT; CDR2 reads YYEEEE. CDR3 nucleotides: TGTGCCAGCAGCTTGACTAGTCTTGGCGAGCAGTACTTC. It specifies CASSLTSLGEQYF.

This chain links TRBV5-1 with TRBJ2-7; 10 bases align to TRBD2. V lost 4 bases, J lost 5 bases, and 9 bases stayed unmatched. Germline V gene sequence: CDR1 SGHRS, CDR2 YFSETQ. The CDR3 is made up of 15 amino acids. CDR3 region: CASSPALLAGDEQYF. CDR3 nucleotide sequence: TGCGCCAGCAGCCCGGCCTTGCTAGCGGGAGACGAGCAGTACTTC. Looking up the rest from reference TRBV5-1 and TRBJ2-7 gives the full variable domain: KAGVTQTPRYLIKTRGQQVTLSCSPISGHRSVSWYQQTPGQGLQFLFEYFSETQRNKGNFPGRFSGRQFSNSRSEMNVSTLELGDSALYLCASSPALLAGDEQYFGPGTRLTVT.

V usage is TRBV14 and J usage is TRBJ2-4; 8 nucleotides agree with TRBD1. V shed 1 base and J 8 bases; nucleotides not matched to a gene: 7. From germline, CDR1 is SGHDN and CDR2 FVKESK. This CDR3 is 15 amino acids long. CDR3 protein: CASSQVQGAGDIQYF. CDR3 nucleotide sequence: TGTGCCAGCAGCCAAGTCCAGGGGGCTGGAGACATTCAGTACTTC.